The 10 T cell receptor beta chains reported below all come from one sample, sequenced in a study of beta chain features in type 1 diabetes. Expressed TCRB transcripts were sequenced, since all the RNA that had been isolated was reverse transcribed. Data came from immunoSEQ multiplex PCR; TCRdb stores just in-frame clones and leaves some out. The table shows 100,000 to 150,000 clones, with about 18% occurring only once. Antigens for these TCRs are unknown. Study-wide results and limits: Type 1 diabetes patients showed a moderate but significant shortening of TCRB CDR3s in all four CD4+ subsets.

The sample consisted of central memory CD4+ T cells from blood. The receptors shown here come from a man aged 18 to 30 with type 1 diabetes.

This clone showed up just a few times. The chain combines TRBV5-6 with TRBJ2-7; weak D call: TRBD1 (6 bases). V was clipped by 3 bases and J by 3 bases, with 13 bases between them. The CDR3 sequence is 14 residues long. Germline V gene lookup returns CDR1 SGHDT and CDR2 YYEEEE. This CDR3 is CASSSETGFYEQYF. The DNA of the CDR3 is TGTGCCAGCAGCTCCGAGACAGGCTTCTACGAGCAGTACTTC.

As for this clone: This sample includes further DNA sequences coding for the same CDR3. This rearrangement joins TRBV29-1 to TRBJ2-3; D may correspond to TRBD1 or TRBD2 (7 bases each). The length of the CDR3 is 13 residues. The germline V gene encodes CDR1 SQVTM and CDR2 ANQGSEA. V dropped 3 bases and J dropped 3 bases, with 10 bases sitting between them. CDR3 residues: CSVDRGGTDTQYF. The CDR3 DNA is TGCAGCGTTGACAGGGGGGGAACAGATACGCAGTATTTT.

The sample holds a few counts of this clone. The V gene is TRBV5-1, the J gene TRBJ2-3, with no clear D. The V end was cut by 3 bases, the J end by 6 bases, with 8 bases between. This CDR3 is built from 12 residues. The V gene's germline CDR1 is SGHRS and CDR2 YFSETQ. The CDR3 bases are TGCGCCAGCAGCTGGAAGGGTGATACGCAGTATTTT. It specifies CASSWKGDTQYF.

This clone turned up a few times. V gene TRBV5-1 combines with J gene TRBJ1-4, with 7 nucleotides matching TRBD1. After removal of 6 bases from V and 2 bases from J, the junction contained 4 bases not matched to a gene. Germline CDR1 and CDR2: SGHRS and YFSETQ. CDR3 length equals 14 residues. DNA for the CDR3: TGCGCCAGCACCACGACAGGGACTAATGAAAAACTGTTTTTT. Its translation: CASTTTGTNEKLFF.

In this sample, this clone turned up many times. The genes are TRBV30 and TRBJ2-5; the match to TRBD2 covers 8 bases. Germline CDR1 is GTSNPN and CDR2 is SVGIG (reference sequence). The CDR3 is 13 amino acids. The J segment lost 7 bases and the V segment lost 4 bases, leaving 8 bases of the junction unmatched. CDR3 sequence: CAWILGGGPTQYF. CDR3 coding DNA: TGTGCCTGGATCCTTGGCGGGGGGCCGACCCAGTACTTC.

This clone appeared a few times. CDR3 sequence (DNA): TGCAGCGTTGAAGGGTCCGGGACAGGGGACTATGGCTACACCTTC. Its translation: CSVEGSGTGDYGYTF. The chain couples TRBV29-1 to TRBJ1-2, with 10 bases lining up with TRBD1. Germline CDR1 reads SQVTM; CDR2 reads ANQGSEA. This CDR3 spans 15 amino acids. Trimming took 1 base from V and 3 from J; bases not matched to a gene: 5.

This clone appeared a few times. The V call is TRBV28, the J call TRBJ2-1; TRBD2 matches 12 bases. The CDR3 is 15 residues long. Per the germline V gene, CDR1 is MDHEN and CDR2 is SYDVKM. Trimming took 4 bases from V and 2 from J; bases not matched to a gene: 0. The CDR3 sequence: CASSWTSGAYNEQFF. DNA for the CDR3: TGTGCCAGCAGTTGGACTAGCGGGGCCTACAATGAGCAGTTCTTC.

The genes are TRBV7-2 and TRBJ1-1; no reliable D call. Germline loops: CDR1 SGHTA, CDR2 FQGNSA. The CDR3 extends over 14 amino acids. Trimming pared 5 bases from V and 3 bases from J, leaving 13 bases between. The CDR3 sequence: CASSPSSRDTEAFF. CDR3 in DNA: TGTGCCAGCAGCCCGTCCTCGAGGGACACTGAAGCTTTCTTT.

This clone was seen only a few times. In DNA, the CDR3 is TGTGCCAGCAGTGACTCTGGTCACAATGAGCAGTTCTTC. It translates to CASSDSGHNEQFF. The chain uses TRBV6-4 and TRBJ2-1; D gene uncertain. The CDR3 spans 13 residues. Trimming removed 0 bases from V and 5 bases from J, with 5 bases in between. Looked up from germline, CDR1 is MRHNA and CDR2 is SNTAGT.

This chain joins TRBV5-1 and TRBJ2-7; 12 bases match TRBD2. Germline assignment: CDR1 SGHRS and CDR2 YFSETQ. The V gene end was trimmed by 4 bases and the J gene end by 1 base; junction bases not matched to a gene: 3. CDR3 length: 15 residues. CDR3: CASSLLAGGSYEQYF. CDR3 DNA sequence: TGCGCCAGCAGCCTCCTAGCGGGAGGGTCCTACGAGCAGTACTTC. The entire variable domain, with the rest obtained from reference TRBV5-1 and TRBJ2-7, is as follows: KAGVTQTPRYLIKTRGQQVTLSCSPISGHRSVSWYQQTPGQGLQFLFEYFSETQRNKGNFPGRFSGRQFSNSRSEMNVSTLELGDSALYLCASSLLAGGSYEQYFGPGTRLTVT.